Shown below are 20 T cell receptor beta chains from a single sample sequenced in a study of metastatic and nonmetastatic thyroid tumors. Thyroid surgery was preceded by no treatment in any patient. TCRdb re-clonotyped the PCR reads through MiXCR. Among more than 85,000 clones, roughly 8.6% were seen once, and the ten largest hold 8% to 10%. The sample taken for sequencing was blood. The receptors come from a female donor with papillary thyroid cancer or a benign thyroid nodule (not recorded which). Some clones in this sample may be carry-over from other donors' samples.

There are many counts of this clone. The chain joins TRBV14 to TRBJ2-3; 9 positions agree with TRBD1. The V gene end was trimmed by 4 bases and the J gene end by 4 bases; junction bases not matched to a gene: 6. CDR3 length equals 15 residues. Germline lookup yields CDR1 SGHDN and CDR2 FVKESK. CDR3 region: CASSLRDRDADTQYF. CDR3 DNA: TGTGCCAGCAGCCTCCGGGACAGGGACGCAGATACGCAGTATTTT.

In this sample, this clone turned up a few times. A much larger clone is a single base away; this may be a read error. The rearrangement joins TRBV12-3 or TRBV12-4 to TRBJ1-1; the match to TRBD1 covers 8 bases. The CDR3 loop spans 14 amino acids. CDR3 sequence: CASSSWTGNTEALF. The CDR3 DNA reads TGTGCCAGCAGTTCCTGGACAGGGAACACTGAAGCTCTCTTT.

In its sample, this clone was seen a few times. The chain joins TRBV28 to TRBJ2-7; no clear D. The germline V gene has CDR1 MDHEN and CDR2 SYDVKM. Trimming left V 2 bases short and J 4 bases short, with 12 bases between. CDR3 length: 14 amino acids. For the CDR3, the DNA is TGTGCCAGCAGTTTAATAGGCAGGAATTACGAGCAGTACTTC. As protein: CASSLIGRNYEQYF.

There are a few counts of this clone. This chain joins TRBV28 and TRBJ2-7, with D uncertain. CDR3 size: 11 residues. V dropped 7 bases and J dropped 6 bases, with 10 bases sitting between them. CDR1 and CDR2 (germline): MDHEN, SYDVKM. This chain's CDR3 is CASMSPREQYF. The CDR3 nucleotides are TGTGCCAGCATGTCTCCTCGCGAGCAGTACTTC.

This clone was recorded once. The chain uses TRBV9 and TRBJ2-5; 7 bases agree with TRBD2. CDR3 length equals 15 residues. Germline CDR1 SGDLS, CDR2 YYNGEE. V lost 0 bases, J lost 5 bases, and 7 bases stayed unmatched. CDR3 amino acids: CASSVGRGEGETQYF. As DNA, the CDR3 is TGTGCCAGCAGCGTAGGGCGAGGGGAGGGTGAGACCCAGTACTTC.

This clone was seen repeatedly, ten times or more. This chain links TRBV19 with TRBJ1-6; weak D call: TRBD1 (5 bases). Germline V gene lookup returns CDR1 LNHDA and CDR2 SQIVND (reference sequence). With 5 bases removed from V and 8 bases from J, the gap between germline ends came to 10 bases. The CDR3 totals 13 residues. The DNA for the CDR3 is TGTGCCAGTAGTGTGGGCAGGGATTCACCCCTCCACTTT. This translates into CASSVGRDSPLHF.

There are many counts of this clone. The chain couples TRBV6-5 to TRBJ2-7; 8 bases fit TRBD2. CDR1 and CDR2 (germline): MNHEY, SVGAGI. Trimming removed 2 bases from V and 1 base from J; junction bases left unmatched: 4. This CDR3 is built from 15 residues. The CDR3 region is CASSYEAGESYEQYF. In nucleotides, the CDR3 is TGTGCCAGCAGTTACGAAGCGGGGGAATCCTACGAGCAGTACTTC.

This clone has only a few counts. The chain couples TRBV19 to TRBJ2-5; D ambiguous. The germline CDR1 and CDR2 sequences are LNHDA and SQIVND (reference sequence). The CDR3 has 11 amino acids. The V and J ends lost 3 bases and 7 bases respectively, with 6 bases between them. CDR3: CASSIGVTQYF. CDR3 coding DNA: TGTGCCAGTAGTATTGGGGTGACCCAGTACTTC.

In its sample, this clone was seen many times. The chain recombines TRBV20-1 with TRBJ1-5; possibly TRBD1 for D (5 bases). This CDR3 has 14 amino acids. The germline gives CDR1 DFQATT, CDR2 SNEGSKA (reference sequence). V lost 3 bases, J lost 5 bases, and 14 bases lay in between. CDR3 coding DNA: TGCAGTGCTAGGGGGGTACAGACTGATCAGCCCCAGCATTTT. Translating it yields CSARGVQTDQPQHF.

This clone has a count of ten or more. The genes are TRBV5-4 and TRBJ2-3; 8 nucleotides align to TRBD2. V dropped 3 bases and J dropped 6; count of bases not matched to a gene: 12. Germline V gene data show CDR1 as SGHNT and CDR2 as YYREEE (reference sequence). CDR3 length: 16 amino acids. CDR3 residues: CASSSEAGGGSDTQYF. The CDR3 region has the DNA TGTGCCAGCAGCTCTGAGGCGGGGGGAGGGTCGGATACGCAGTATTTT.

The sample holds many counts of this clone. The rearrangement links TRBV9 to TRBJ2-2, with D perhaps matching TRBD2 (7 bases). The CDR3 covers 12 residues. Germline CDR1 SGDLS, CDR2 YYNGEE. V dropped 7 bases and J dropped 7 bases, with 11 bases sitting between them. The CDR3, as DNA: TGTGCCAGCGGGGGGGCTGGCGGGGAGCTGTTTTTT. Encoded protein: CASGGAGGELFF.

This clone came up a few times. This clone may be a read error of a much larger clone one base away. The CDR3 DNA sequence: TGTGCCAGCCAACCTAAAGGTCCCGAAGAGACCCAGTACTTC. Amino acids: CASQPKGPEETQYF. The gene calls are TRBV6-2 or TRBV6-3 and TRBJ2-5; no firm D call. The length of the CDR3 is 14 residues. Germline V lookup: CDR1 MNHEY, CDR2 SVGEGT. Trimming took 8 bases from V and 3 from J, leaving 16 bases between them.

The chain couples TRBV20-1 to TRBJ1-3; TRBD1 aligns across 9 bases. V shed 6 bases and J 0 bases; nucleotides not matched to a gene: 9. CDR1 DFQATT and CDR2 SNEGSKA come from the germline V gene (reference sequence). This CDR3 comprises 16 residues. CDR3 in amino acids: CSADPRQGGSGNTIYF. The CDR3 DNA reads TGCAGTGCCGACCCCCGACAGGGGGGCTCTGGAAACACCATATATTTT.

This clone came up many times. J is TRBJ1-4 and V is TRBV5-1; D ambiguous. The CDR3 spans 15 residues. Trimming removed 1 base at V and 4 bases at J, with 11 bases between. Germline lookup yields CDR1 SGHRS and CDR2 YFSETQ. CDR3 sequence: CASSLIGSHNEKLFF. The CDR3, as DNA: TGCGCCAGCAGCTTGATAGGCAGCCATAATGAAAAACTGTTTTTT.

This clone was detected ten times or more. This chain uses TRBV13 with TRBJ1-2; 10 bases line up with TRBD1. The V and J ends lost 7 bases and 7 bases, in that order; junction bases with no gene match: 15. Looked up from germline, CDR1 is PRHDT and CDR2 is FYEKMQ (reference sequence). This CDR3 is 16 amino acids long. The CDR3: CASTFHRQGAVSGYTF. The CDR3 nucleotides are TGTGCCAGCACCTTTCATAGACAGGGGGCTGTTAGTGGCTACACCTTC. Together with reference TRBV13 and TRBJ1-2, the CDR3 gives the full variable domain: AAGVIQSPRHLIKEKRETATLKCYPIPRHDTVYWYQQGPGQDPQFLISFYEKMQSDKGSIPDRFSAQQFSDYHSELNMSSLELGDSALYFCASTFHRQGAVSGYTFGSGTRLTVV.

The rearrangement links TRBV5-1 to TRBJ2-5, with D perhaps matching TRBD1 (5 bases). This CDR3 region has 14 residues. Germline-derived CDR1 and CDR2 are SGHRS and YFSETQ. Trimming cost V 0 bases and J 5 bases, with 11 bases left between them. The CDR3 DNA is TGCGCCAGCAGCTTGGTGATGGGGCGGGAGACCCAGTACTTC. Protein product: CASSLVMGRETQYF.

The sample holds many counts of this clone. The rearrangement links TRBV5-1 to TRBJ2-3, with D unresolved. Per germline, CDR1 SGHRS and CDR2 YFSETQ. The V gene lost 5 bases and the J gene lost 6 bases, with 10 bases spanning the gap. The CDR3 runs 12 residues. CDR3 amino acids: CASSIQEDTQYF. In DNA, the CDR3 is TGCGCCAGCAGTATCCAGGAGGATACGCAGTATTTT.

This clone showed up many times. The genes are TRBV29-1 and TRBJ1-1; maybe TRBD1 (6 bases). The V end lost 6 bases, the J end lost 4 bases, and 15 bases lay between the germline ends. CDR3 length equals 13 residues. Looked up from germline, CDR1 is SQVTM and CDR2 is ANQGSEA. For the CDR3, the DNA is TGCAGCGTCACCAGGGGCGAGGGCACTGAAGCTTTCTTT. As protein: CSVTRGEGTEAFF.

The chain employs TRBV28 and TRBJ1-4; D perhaps matches TRBD1 (5 bases). The germline gives CDR1 MDHEN, CDR2 SYDVKM. V was shortened by 7 bases and J by 8 bases, with 14 bases between the two germline ends. This CDR3 has 13 residues. This chain's CDR3 is CASIPPWGEKLFF. CDR3 nucleotide sequence: TGTGCCAGCATCCCGCCGTGGGGGGAAAAACTGTTTTTT.

This clone was recorded many times. This chain uses TRBV6-1 with TRBJ2-3, with 11 bases fitting TRBD2. Trimming at V came to 8 bases and at J to 2 bases, leaving 3 bases not matched to a gene. The CDR3 covers 14 residues. Germline V gene sequence: CDR1 MNHNS, CDR2 SASEGT. This CDR3 reads CASQGLADTDTQYF. CDR3 in DNA: TGTGCCAGCCAGGGACTAGCGGACACAGATACGCAGTATTTT.